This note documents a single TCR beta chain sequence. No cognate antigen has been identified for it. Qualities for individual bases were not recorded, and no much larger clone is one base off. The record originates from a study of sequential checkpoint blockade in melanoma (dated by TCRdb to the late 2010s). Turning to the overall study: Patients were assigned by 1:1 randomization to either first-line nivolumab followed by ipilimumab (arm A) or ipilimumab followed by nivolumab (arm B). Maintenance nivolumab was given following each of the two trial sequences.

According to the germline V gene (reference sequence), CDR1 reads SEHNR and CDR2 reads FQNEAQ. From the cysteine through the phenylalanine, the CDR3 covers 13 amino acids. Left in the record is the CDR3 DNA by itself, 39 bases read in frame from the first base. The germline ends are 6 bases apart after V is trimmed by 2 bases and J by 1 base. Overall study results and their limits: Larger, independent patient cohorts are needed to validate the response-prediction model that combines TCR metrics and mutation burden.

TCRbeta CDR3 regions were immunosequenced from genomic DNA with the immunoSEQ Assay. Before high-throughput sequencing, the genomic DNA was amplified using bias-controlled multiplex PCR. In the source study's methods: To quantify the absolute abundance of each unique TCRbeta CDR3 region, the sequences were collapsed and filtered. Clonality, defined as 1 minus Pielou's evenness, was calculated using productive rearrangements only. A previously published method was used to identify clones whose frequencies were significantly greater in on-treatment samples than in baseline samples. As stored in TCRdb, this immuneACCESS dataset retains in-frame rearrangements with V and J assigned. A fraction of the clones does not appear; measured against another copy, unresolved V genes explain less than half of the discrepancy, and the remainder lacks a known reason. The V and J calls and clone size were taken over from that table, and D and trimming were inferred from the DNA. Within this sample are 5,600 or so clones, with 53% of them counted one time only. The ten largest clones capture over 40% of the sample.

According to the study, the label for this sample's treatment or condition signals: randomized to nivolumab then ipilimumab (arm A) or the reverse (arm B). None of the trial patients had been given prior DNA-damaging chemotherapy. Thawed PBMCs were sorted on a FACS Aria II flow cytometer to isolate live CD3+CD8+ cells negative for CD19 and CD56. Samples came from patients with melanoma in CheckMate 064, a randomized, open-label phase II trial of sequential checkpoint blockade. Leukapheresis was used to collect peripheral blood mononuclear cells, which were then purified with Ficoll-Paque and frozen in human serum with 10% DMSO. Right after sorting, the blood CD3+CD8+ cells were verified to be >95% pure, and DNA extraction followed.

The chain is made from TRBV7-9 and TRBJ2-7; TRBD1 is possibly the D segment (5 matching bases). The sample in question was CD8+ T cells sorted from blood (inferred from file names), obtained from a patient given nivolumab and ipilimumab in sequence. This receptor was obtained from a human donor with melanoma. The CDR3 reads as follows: CASSLRQSYEQYF. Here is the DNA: TGTGCCAGCAGCTTAAGACAGTCCTACGAGCAGTACTTC.